This T cell receptor beta chain was retrieved from a study of STAT3 mutations in large granular lymphocyte leukemia. The CDR3 has 16 residues. The germline gives CDR1 SGHDT, CDR2 YYEEEE. V was clipped by 7 bases and J by 5 bases; unmatched bases: 12. Study observations and caveats: At least one immunodominant TCR beta clonotype appeared in every T-cell large granular lymphocyte leukemia patient.

TCRdb keeps only in-frame clones here, not all; method: immunoSEQ multiplex PCR. The sample includes about 13,000 clones, 88% of them seen just once. In the case of this clone: Its cognate antigen is unknown.

The sequence came from a human donor with T large granular lymphocyte leukemia. Some clones in this sample may be carry-over from other donors' samples. The specimen was PBMCs. The rearrangement links TRBV5-6 to TRBJ2-5, with 12 bases lining up with TRBD1. For the CDR3, the DNA is TGTGCCAGCGGGCCCTCCGGGACAGGGGGCCTGGAGACCCAGTACTTC. Residues: CASGPSGTGGLETQYF.